These 15 T cell receptor beta chains were all obtained from the same sample, sequenced in a study of shared clonotypes between healthy human individuals (dated by TCRdb to the early 2020s). The library was obtained by the immunoSEQ multiplex PCR assay. The table comes from immuneACCESS by way of TCRdb, which keeps in-frame sequences with V and J called. Part of the clones is missing from these tables; in studies checked, under half for an unresolved V gene and the rest for unknown reasons. Within this sample are roughly 1 million clones, with about 75% of them counted one time only. The ten most abundant clones make up about 1.5% of the sample. The sequencing sample was made of memory CD4+ T cells sorted from blood. Taken with the paper, the label for cell subset or site translates to: CD45RA-negative fraction. These receptors were taken from a man younger than 35 in good health.

The CDR3 bases are TGTGCCAGCAGCTCAGGGGGCGCGTTCGGGGAGCTGTTTTTT. Protein: CASSSGGAFGELFF. The V gene is TRBV6-1, the J gene TRBJ2-2; 8 bases fit TRBD1. The germline gives CDR1 MNHNS, CDR2 SASEGT. J lost 7 bases, V lost 6 bases, and 7 bases had no gene match. CDR3 length: 14 residues.

The J gene is TRBJ1-3, the V gene TRBV2; D not certain. Trimming took off 4 bases at V and 7 bases at J, with 8 bases between the two ends. CDR3 length: 12 amino acids. Germline values: CDR1 SNHLY, CDR2 FYNNEI. The CDR3 reads CASSVQANTIYF. The CDR3, as DNA: TGTGCCAGCAGTGTCCAGGCGAACACCATATATTTT.

The chain employs TRBV29-1 and TRBJ2-1, with 8 positions matching TRBD2. Looked up from germline, CDR1 is SQVTM and CDR2 is ANQGSEA. Germline trimming cut 7 bases from V and 0 bases from J; bases unmatched to any gene: 5. The CDR3 length is 14 residues. The CDR3 spells CSATSGISYNEQFF. DNA of the CDR3: TGCAGCGCAACTAGCGGAATCTCCTACAATGAGCAGTTCTTC.

This clone was seen repeatedly, ten times or more. This chain joins TRBV19 and TRBJ2-5; D might be TRBD1 or TRBD2, each matching 5 bases. V lost 6 bases, J lost 4 bases, and 18 bases lay in between. This CDR3 has 15 amino acids. CDR1 is LNHDA and CDR2 is SQIVND in the germline V gene (reference sequence). The CDR3 region has the DNA TGTGCCAGTAGATCCGTCGGGTGGGGGAGAGAGACCCAGTACTTC. It encodes CASRSVGWGRETQYF.

The J gene is TRBJ2-2, the V gene TRBV7-2; 15 bases agree with TRBD2. Germline lookup yields CDR1 SGHTA and CDR2 FQGNSA. V shed 5 bases and J 8 bases; nucleotides not matched to a gene: 3. The CDR3 totals 15 residues. The CDR3 DNA follows: TGTGCCAGCAGCCCCGGGACTAGCGGGAGGGGGGAGCTGTTTTTT. It yields the protein CASSPGTSGRGELFF.

This chain uses TRBV6-1 with TRBJ2-2; 7 positions agree with TRBD1. Germline-derived CDR1 and CDR2 are MNHNS and SASEGT. V lost 8 bases, J lost 3 bases, and 6 bases stayed unmatched. This CDR3 comprises 14 residues. The CDR3 DNA follows: TGTGCCAGCCTCGACAGGGCCCACACCGGGGAGCTGTTTTTT. Translating gives CASLDRAHTGELFF.

This clone showed up just a few times. V gene TRBV19 combines with J gene TRBJ1-6; D gene ambiguous. V was clipped by 8 bases and J by 4 bases, with 12 bases between them. The CDR3 runs 14 residues. Germline V gene lookup returns CDR1 LNHDA and CDR2 SQIVND (reference sequence). The CDR3 coding sequence is TGTGCCAGTCATCCCGGGAGGTATAATTCACCCCTCCACTTT. Translating it yields CASHPGRYNSPLHF.

This clone was counted a single time. The chain joins TRBV2 to TRBJ2-1; D tentatively reads TRBD1 or TRBD2 (6 bases each). Germline-derived CDR1 and CDR2 are SNHLY and FYNNEI. CDR3 length equals 16 residues. V lost 8 bases to trimming and J lost 9 bases, with 26 bases between them. The CDR3 DNA follows: TGTGCCAGCGACGAGATACGGGGTTTGGGGGGCAGTGAGCAGTTCTTC. Protein: CASDEIRGLGGSEQFF.

The chain links TRBV6-5 to TRBJ2-1; D possibly uses TRBD1 or TRBD2 (6 bases each). Per germline, CDR1 MNHEY and CDR2 SVGAGI. This CDR3 is 15 amino acids long. Trimming cost V 5 bases and J 7 bases, with 18 bases left between them. DNA for the CDR3: TGTGCCAGCAGTCAAACATCGGGGGCATGGAATGAGCAGTTCTTC. It yields the protein CASSQTSGAWNEQFF.

CDR3 loop: CASKRHAEKLFF. The CDR3 DNA reads TGTGCCAGCAAGAGGCATGCGGAAAAACTGTTTTTT. V and J are TRBV2 and TRBJ1-4; no clear D. CDR1 is SNHLY, CDR2 FYNNEI, per germline. This CDR3 has 12 residues. The V end was cut by 7 bases, the J end by 8 bases, with 11 bases between.

CDR3 sequence (DNA): TGTGCCAGCAACAGAGGACAGCAAGAGACCCAGTACTTC. Its protein product is CASNRGQQETQYF. The chain uses TRBV6-6 and TRBJ2-5; TRBD1 is a possible D gene (6 bases). The CDR3 runs to 13 residues. Germline assignment: CDR1 MNHNY and CDR2 SVGAGI (reference sequence). V was shortened by 7 bases and J by 2 bases, with 11 bases between the two germline ends.

The chain links TRBV10-3 to TRBJ1-5, with D perhaps matching TRBD1 (5 bases). CDR1 and CDR2 (germline): ENHRY, SYGVKD. This CDR3 is 13 amino acids long. Trimming removed 8 bases from V and 0 bases from J, with 8 bases in between. This chain's CDR3 is CAIGADSNQPQHF. In DNA form, the CDR3 reads TGTGCCATCGGGGCGGATAGCAATCAGCCCCAGCATTTT.

The CDR3 nucleotides are TGTGCCAGCGGGGGATCACGGTATGGCTACACCTTC. This translates into CASGGSRYGYTF. J is TRBJ1-2 and V is TRBV28; a possible D gene is TRBD1 (5 bases). The V gene's germline CDR1 is MDHEN and CDR2 SYDVKM. Trimming shortened V by 8 bases and J by 5 bases, and 12 bases separated the two germline ends. This CDR3 comprises 12 residues.

V usage is TRBV29-1 and J usage is TRBJ1-2; TRBD1 might be the D (5 bases). The germline CDR1 and CDR2 sequences are SQVTM and ANQGSEA. CDR3 length: 14 amino acids. Trimming shortened V by 6 bases and J by 11 bases, and 25 bases separated the two germline ends. The chain's CDR3 is CSVAPMKWQGGYTF. The CDR3 DNA sequence: TGCAGCGTCGCCCCTATGAAGTGGCAGGGAGGATACACCTTC.

The J gene is TRBJ1-4, the V gene TRBV11-2; D may be TRBD1 (5 bases). The V and J ends lost 1 base and 6 bases respectively, with 6 bases between them. CDR1 and CDR2 from the germline V gene are SGHAT and FQNNGV. There are 13 residues in the CDR3. The CDR3 loop is CASSLVRDEKLFF. CDR3 sequence (DNA): TGTGCCAGCAGCTTAGTCAGGGATGAAAAACTGTTTTTT.